This is a list of T cell receptor beta chains from one sample in a study of spatial heterogeneity in lung cancer. TCRdb called the 5' RACE reads again in MiXCR, with one record for every CDR3 protein. The table has some 10,000 distinct CDR3 sequences, 4% to 6% seen once. The sequenced sample was lung tumor tissue, obtained at surgery. The receptors here all came from a female donor with early-stage non-small cell lung cancer. Both conserved end residues are part of each CDR3. Fields, in order: clone size, J gene, D gene, V gene, CDR3 DNA, CDR3 protein. A D gene is named only where the DNA matches it firmly. Size is stated for part of the rows, as once, few or many counts, or as a class when the clone is expanded.

clone size: many
J gene: TRBJ1-2
D gene: .
V gene: TRBV5-1
CDR3 DNA: TGCGCCAGCCGACCGGGAGGGGCAGCTAACTATGGCTACACCTTC
CDR3 protein: CASRPGGAANYGYTF

clone size: medium-sized
J gene: TRBJ2-7
D gene: TRBD2
V gene: TRBV10-2
CDR3 DNA: TGCGCCAGCATAGCGGGAGAAGGAGAGCAGTACTTC
CDR3 protein: CASIAGEGEQYF

clone size: medium-sized
J gene: TRBJ2-1
D gene: TRBD1
V gene: TRBV2
CDR3 DNA: TGTGCCAGCAGTGAATTTGGCGGACAGGGGGCGTTTGAGCAGTTCTTC
CDR3 protein: CASSEFGGQGAFEQFF

clone size: few
J gene: TRBJ2-5
D gene: .
V gene: TRBV11-2
CDR3 DNA: TGTGCCAGCAGCTTAACCCAGCAAGAGACCCAGTACTTC
CDR3 protein: CASSLTQQETQYF

clone size: many
J gene: TRBJ2-5
D gene: TRBD2
V gene: TRBV10-3
CDR3 DNA: TGTGCCACAAGGGGACTAGCGGGGGGACGCCGCCAAGAGACCCAGTACTTC
CDR3 protein: CATRGLAGGRRQETQYF

clone size: many
J gene: TRBJ2-2
D gene: .
V gene: TRBV11-2
CDR3 DNA: TGTGCCAGCAGCTTAGGACTGTTCACCACCGGGGAGCTGTTTTTT
CDR3 protein: CASSLGLFTTGELFF

clone size: medium-sized
J gene: TRBJ2-5
D gene: TRBD2
V gene: TRBV2
CDR3 DNA: TGTGCCAGCAGTGGTAGCGGGCCACAAGAGACCCAGTACTTC
CDR3 protein: CASSGSGPQETQYF

clone size: few
J gene: TRBJ2-2
D gene: .
V gene: TRBV7-6
CDR3 DNA: TGTGCCAGCAGCCGAACGGTCAGGGCCGGGGAGCTGTTTTTT
CDR3 protein: CASSRTVRAGELFF

clone size: few
J gene: TRBJ1-5
D gene: .
V gene: TRBV18
CDR3 DNA: TGTGCCAGCTCACCGTCTGGGAACGGGGAGCCCCAGCATTTT
CDR3 protein: CASSPSGNGEPQHF

clone size: medium-sized
J gene: TRBJ2-1
D gene: TRBD2
V gene: TRBV4-1
CDR3 DNA: TGCGCCAGCAGCCGGGCGGGAGCTCACAATGAGCAGTTCTTC
CDR3 protein: CASSRAGAHNEQFF

clone size: many
J gene: TRBJ2-7
D gene: .
V gene: TRBV15
CDR3 DNA: TGTGCCACCAGCAGAGAATCGAATAGTGCCTACGAGCAGTACTTC
CDR3 protein: CATSRESNSAYEQYF

clone size: many
J gene: TRBJ2-1
D gene: TRBD2
V gene: TRBV28
CDR3 DNA: TGTGCCAGCAATGGGGCTAGCGGGAGTAATGAGCAGTTCTTC
CDR3 protein: CASNGASGSNEQFF

clone size: many
J gene: TRBJ2-3
D gene: TRBD1
V gene: TRBV10-2
CDR3 DNA: TGCGCCAGCGCACCCTTGCCAGGGGGTGATACAGATACGCAGTATTTT
CDR3 protein: CASAPLPGGDTDTQYF

clone size: many
J gene: TRBJ1-6
D gene: .
V gene: TRBV5-4
CDR3 DNA: TGTGCCAGCAGCTTACAGGGAAATTCACCCCTCCACTTT
CDR3 protein: CASSLQGNSPLHF

clone size: .
J gene: TRBJ2-1
D gene: .
V gene: TRBV20-1
CDR3 DNA: TGCAGTGCTAGACGATCCTACAATGAGCAGTTCTTC
CDR3 protein: CSARRSYNEQFF

clone size: many
J gene: TRBJ2-1
D gene: .
V gene: TRBV28
CDR3 DNA: TGTGCCAGCTCCAAAAACAATGAGCAGTTCTTC
CDR3 protein: CASSKNNEQFF

clone size: .
J gene: TRBJ2-1
D gene: .
V gene: TRBV7-9
CDR3 DNA: TGTGCCTGCACGAGCTCCTACAATGAGCAGTTCTTC
CDR3 protein: CACTSSYNEQFF

clone size: medium-sized
J gene: TRBJ2-3
D gene: .
V gene: TRBV7-9
CDR3 DNA: TGTGCCAGCAGGATGACAACAGAGAACACAGATACGCAGTATTTT
CDR3 protein: CASRMTTENTDTQYF

clone size: many
J gene: TRBJ1-3
D gene: .
V gene: TRBV7-9
CDR3 DNA: TGTGCCAGCAGTCCTTCCTTCGGGGCAGGAAACACCATATATTTT
CDR3 protein: CASSPSFGAGNTIYF

clone size: few
J gene: TRBJ1-1
D gene: .
V gene: TRBV5-1
CDR3 DNA: TGCGCCAGCAGCGCCGCCCGAGGACTGAACACTGAAGCTTTCTTT
CDR3 protein: CASSAARGLNTEAFF

clone size: medium-sized
J gene: TRBJ2-5
D gene: TRBD2
V gene: TRBV19
CDR3 DNA: TGTGCCAGTTCTTTGCGGGAGATGGAGACCCAGTACTTC
CDR3 protein: CASSLREMETQYF

clone size: many
J gene: TRBJ2-3
D gene: TRBD1
V gene: TRBV7-2
CDR3 DNA: TGTGCCAGCAGCCAACCCGGGACAGGGGTCCCAGATACGCAGTATTTT
CDR3 protein: CASSQPGTGVPDTQYF

clone size: medium-sized
J gene: TRBJ1-2
D gene: .
V gene: TRBV10-3
CDR3 DNA: TGTGCCATCAGTGAGTACCTTTCTAATGGCTACACCTTC
CDR3 protein: CAISEYLSNGYTF

clone size: many
J gene: TRBJ1-6
D gene: TRBD1
V gene: TRBV28
CDR3 DNA: TGTGCCAGCAGCCCTACCGGGACAGGGGGCGCTTGGTCACCCCTCCACTTT
CDR3 protein: CASSPTGTGGAWSPLHF

clone size: many
J gene: TRBJ2-6
D gene: .
V gene: TRBV7-3
CDR3 DNA: TGTGCCAGCAGCTACGACGCCTCTGGGGCCAACGTCCTGACTTTC
CDR3 protein: CASSYDASGANVLTF

clone size: many
J gene: TRBJ1-1
D gene: .
V gene: TRBV13
CDR3 DNA: TGTGCCAGCAGCACAACGGGGAGAATGAACACTGAAGCTTTCTTT
CDR3 protein: CASSTTGRMNTEAFF

clone size: many
J gene: TRBJ2-7
D gene: .
V gene: TRBV5-4
CDR3 DNA: TGTGCCAGCAGTCTGTTCTTTCAGGGCCCCTACGAGCAGTACTTC
CDR3 protein: CASSLFFQGPYEQYF

clone size: medium-sized
J gene: TRBJ2-7
D gene: TRBD1
V gene: TRBV12-3/TRBV12-4
CDR3 DNA: TGTGCCAGCACCTGGACAGGGGCATACGAGCAGTACTTC
CDR3 protein: CASTWTGAYEQYF

clone size: many
J gene: TRBJ2-7
D gene: TRBD1
V gene: TRBV2
CDR3 DNA: TGTGCCAGCCAAAGGGACAGGGGTGCGGACGAGCAGTACTTC
CDR3 protein: CASQRDRGADEQYF

clone size: many
J gene: TRBJ1-4
D gene: TRBD1
V gene: TRBV10-2
CDR3 DNA: TGCGCCAGCAGTGTACCTCCGGGACAGGCTAATGAAAAACTGTTTTTT
CDR3 protein: CASSVPPGQANEKLFF

clone size: many
J gene: TRBJ2-3
D gene: TRBD1
V gene: TRBV18
CDR3 DNA: TGTGCCAGCTCACGCGGACAGGGAACAGATACGCAGTATTTT
CDR3 protein: CASSRGQGTDTQYF

clone size: many
J gene: TRBJ2-3
D gene: .
V gene: TRBV7-3
CDR3 DNA: TGTGCCAGCAGCGGATGGTTCGGGGATACGCAGTATTTT
CDR3 protein: CASSGWFGDTQYF

clone size: .
J gene: TRBJ1-2
D gene: .
V gene: TRBV20-1
CDR3 DNA: TGCAGTGTAGCGGATAACTATGGCTACAACTTC
CDR3 protein: CSVADNYGYNF

clone size: many
J gene: TRBJ2-3
D gene: .
V gene: TRBV20-1
CDR3 DNA: TGCAGTGCTGCGAATTCCGAGAGGAGCACAGATACGCAGTATTTT
CDR3 protein: CSAANSERSTDTQYF

clone size: medium-sized
J gene: TRBJ1-1
D gene: .
V gene: TRBV29-1
CDR3 DNA: TGCAGCGTTGAAGATGCGCAATTGGCTTTCTTT
CDR3 protein: CSVEDAQLAFF

clone size: many
J gene: TRBJ2-3
D gene: .
V gene: TRBV4-1
CDR3 DNA: TGCGCCAGCAGCCAAGTACTGGGAGCGACATTCTCCACAGATACGCAGTATTTT
CDR3 protein: CASSQVLGATFSTDTQYF

clone size: many
J gene: TRBJ2-7
D gene: TRBD2
V gene: TRBV5-1
CDR3 DNA: TGCGCCAGCAGCTTGGCTAGCGGGAGTATGTACGAGCAGTACTTC
CDR3 protein: CASSLASGSMYEQYF

clone size: .
J gene: TRBJ2-3
D gene: TRBD2
V gene: TRBV6-2/TRBV6-3
CDR3 DNA: TGTGCCAGCAGCCAGACTAGCACTTCTACGCAGTATTTT
CDR3 protein: CASSQTSTSTQYF

clone size: many
J gene: TRBJ2-3
D gene: .
V gene: TRBV12-3/TRBV12-4
CDR3 DNA: TGTGCCCAGGAGGCAGCTAGCACAGATACGCAGTATTTT
CDR3 protein: CAQEAASTDTQYF

clone size: many
J gene: TRBJ2-4
D gene: .
V gene: TRBV20-1
CDR3 DNA: TGCAGTGCTGGCGGGACGGCCAAAAACATTCAGTACTTC
CDR3 protein: CSAGGTAKNIQYF

clone size: .
J gene: TRBJ2-7
D gene: TRBD1
V gene: TRBV12-3/TRBV12-4
CDR3 DNA: TGTGCCAGCACCCAGGGACAGGGGGTTAACGAGCAGTACTTC
CDR3 protein: CASTQGQGVNEQYF

clone size: large
J gene: TRBJ2-7
D gene: TRBD1
V gene: TRBV7-9
CDR3 DNA: TGTGCCAGCAGCCCTCCGGTGCAGGGGGACTACGAGCAGTACTTC
CDR3 protein: CASSPPVQGDYEQYF

clone size: medium-sized
J gene: TRBJ2-3
D gene: .
V gene: TRBV7-9
CDR3 DNA: TGTGCCAGCAGCTTAACCGGCACAGATACGCAGTATTTT
CDR3 protein: CASSLTGTDTQYF

clone size: medium-sized
J gene: TRBJ2-3
D gene: .
V gene: TRBV20-1
CDR3 DNA: TGCAGTGCTAGGGCGTCAGAAAACACAGATACGCAGTATTTT
CDR3 protein: CSARASENTDTQYF

clone size: many
J gene: TRBJ2-3
D gene: .
V gene: TRBV10-3
CDR3 DNA: TGTGCCATTTCTCTAGGGGGACTGGCAGATACGCAGTATTTT
CDR3 protein: CAISLGGLADTQYF

clone size: many
J gene: TRBJ2-3
D gene: .
V gene: TRBV7-6
CDR3 DNA: TGTGCCAGCAGCTTAGCGTCAGGGGCATGGGGCACAGATACGCAGTATTTT
CDR3 protein: CASSLASGAWGTDTQYF

clone size: once
J gene: TRBJ2-2
D gene: TRBD1
V gene: TRBV7-6
CDR3 DNA: TGTGCCAGCAGCTACAACCCGGGACAGGGTTCCCCCGGGGAGCTGTTTTTT
CDR3 protein: CASSYNPGQGSPGELFF

clone size: .
J gene: TRBJ1-1
D gene: .
V gene: TRBV12-3/TRBV12-4
CDR3 DNA: TGTGCCAGCAGTTTTTCGGGGAACACTGAAGCTTTCTTT
CDR3 protein: CASSFSGNTEAFF

clone size: many
J gene: TRBJ2-6
D gene: .
V gene: TRBV27
CDR3 DNA: TGTGCCAGCAGTTTAATCTCTGGGGCCAACGTCCTGACTTTC
CDR3 protein: CASSLISGANVLTF